These 8 T cell receptor beta chains originate from one sample sequenced in a study of blood T cell repertoires in COVID-19. Repertoires were generated with immunoSEQ multiplex PCR, while TCRdb's copy carries only in-frame clones and drops some. This table holds roughly 250,000 clones, 82% found once. Material: peripheral blood. These receptors all come from a woman aged 80 or over with active or convalescent COVID-19.

CDR3 sequence: CATSDPPRTAETFYEQYF. CDR3 nucleotide sequence: TGTGCCACCAGTGACCCGCCCCGGACAGCCGAAACCTTCTACGAGCAGTACTTC. The chain employs TRBV24-1 and TRBJ2-7, with D possibly TRBD1 on 6 matching bases. This CDR3 has 18 residues. The germline CDR1 and CDR2 sequences are KGHDR and SFDVKD. V gave up 4 bases and J gave up 3 bases, with 24 bases separating them.

CDR3 in amino acids: CASSPLRPGTFMNTEAFF. The CDR3 DNA reads as TGCGCCAGCAGCCCACTACGTCCCGGGACATTTATGAACACTGAAGCTTTCTTT. This sequence joins TRBV5-1 and TRBJ1-1; possibly TRBD1 for D (6 bases). Trimming stripped 4 bases from V and 0 bases from J, with 22 bases between. The CDR3 runs to 18 residues. Germline CDR1 is SGHRS and CDR2 is YFSETQ.

Turning to this clone: Other DNA sequences within the sample encode an identical CDR3. The J gene is TRBJ2-3, the V gene TRBV19; D gene ambiguous. V shed 4 bases and J shed 3 bases, with 8 bases lying between them. Germline CDR1 is LNHDA and CDR2 is SQIVND (reference sequence). CDR3 length: 13 residues. This chain's CDR3 is CASSNPGTDTQYF. The CDR3 DNA reads TGTGCCAGTAGTAATCCCGGTACAGATACGCAGTATTTT.

CDR3 nucleotide sequence: TGTGCCAGCAGTTCATATCAGGGGGCCAGCACTGAAGCTTTCTTT. This translates into CASSSYQGASTEAFF. The chain recombines TRBV28 with TRBJ1-1; 8 nucleotides agree with TRBD1. This CDR3 is built from 15 residues. The germline V gene encodes CDR1 MDHEN and CDR2 SYDVKM. Unmatched junction bases numbered 8, after V lost 4 bases and J lost 4 bases.

The V call is TRBV28, the J call TRBJ1-1; perhaps TRBD1 as D (6 bases). Trimming cost V 6 bases and J 3 bases, with 14 bases left between them. The CDR3 is 14 residues long. Germline V gene lookup returns CDR1 MDHEN and CDR2 SYDVKM. CDR3 in DNA: TGTGCCAGCAGACCGACGACAGGCCACACTGAAGCTTTCTTT. Translated: CASRPTTGHTEAFF.

V gene TRBV30 combines with J gene TRBJ1-2; D is possibly TRBD1 (6 bases). Looked up from germline, CDR1 is GTSNPN and CDR2 is SVGIG (reference sequence). Between the trimmed V and J ends, which lost 2 bases and 2 bases, there was a span of 18 bases. There are 16 residues in the CDR3. The CDR3 nucleotides are TGTGCCTGGAGTATTGGCGGGGGGGCGCAGAACTATGGCTACACCTTC. Protein sequence: CAWSIGGGAQNYGYTF.

This rearrangement joins TRBV5-1 to TRBJ2-1; TRBD2 matches at 10 bases. V lost 6 bases to trimming and J lost 8 bases; unmatched junction nucleotides: 11. The CDR3 is 15 residues long. Per germline, CDR1 SGHRS and CDR2 YFSETQ. The CDR3 loop reads CASTLSGRTFDEQFF. The CDR3 region has the DNA TGCGCCAGCACTCTTAGCGGGAGGACGTTCGATGAGCAGTTCTTC.

V and J are TRBV9 and TRBJ2-2; 10 bases fit TRBD1. The CDR3 is made up of 15 amino acids. Germline CDR1 is SGDLS and CDR2 is YYNGEE. J gave up 7 bases and V 5 bases, and 8 bases lay outside the gene matches. This chain's CDR3 is CASSYRTGGNGELFF. DNA of the CDR3: TGTGCCAGCAGTTACCGGACAGGGGGGAACGGGGAGCTGTTTTTT.